One sample yielded the 22 T cell receptor beta chains listed below, sequenced in a study of blood T cell repertoires in COVID-19. Here immunoSEQ multiplex PCR was the method, and the copy in TCRdb shows in-frame clones only, minus some. The data show some 220,000 clones, around 90% seen once. The specimen sequenced was peripheral blood. The source is a young woman who had recovered from COVID-19.

The chain recombines TRBV24-1 with TRBJ1-2; D is unclear. The V gene lost 4 bases and the J gene lost 3 bases, with 8 bases spanning the gap. Germline CDR1 is KGHDR and CDR2 is SFDVKD. There are 13 residues in the CDR3. CDR3 sequence (DNA): TGTGCCACCAGTGACGGGGAAGACTATGGCTACACCTTC. Its protein product is CATSDGEDYGYTF.

CDR3 in amino acids: CASSTDNHYEQYF. CDR3 nucleotides: TGTGCCAGCAGCACCGACAACCACTACGAGCAGTACTTC. The chain uses TRBV7-9 and TRBJ2-7; D remains ambiguous. The CDR3 covers 13 residues. Germline CDR1 reads SEHNR; CDR2 reads FQNEAQ (reference sequence). Trimming pared 5 bases from V and 3 bases from J, leaving 11 bases between. The entire variable domain, with the rest obtained from reference TRBV7-9 and TRBJ2-7, is as follows: DTGVSQNPRHKITKRGQNVTFRCDPISEHNRLYWYRQTLGQGPEFLTYFQNEAQLEKSRLLSDRFSAERPKGSFSTLEIQRTEQGDSAMYLCASSTDNHYEQYFGPGTRLTVT.

The J gene is TRBJ2-1, the V gene TRBV19, with TRBD2 matching 12 bases. Germline V gene lookup returns CDR1 LNHDA and CDR2 SQIVND (reference sequence). The CDR3 contains 14 residues. With V trimmed by 8 bases and J by 6 bases, 5 bases remained unmatched. The CDR3 sequence: CASGRGLAGNEQFF. The CDR3 DNA sequence: TGTGCCAGTGGCCGGGGACTAGCGGGCAATGAGCAGTTCTTC.

The V and J genes are TRBV4-3 and TRBJ2-5; D is uncertain. Germline lookup yields CDR1 LGHNA and CDR2 YSLEER. There are 13 residues in the CDR3. V shed 0 bases and J shed 5 bases, with 7 bases lying between them. Here the CDR3 reads CASSQDHGETQYF. The CDR3 nucleotides are TGCGCCAGCAGCCAAGACCACGGGGAGACCCAGTACTTC.

Remarks on this clone: Other DNA sequences from this sample encode an identical CDR3 as well. The chain couples TRBV19 to TRBJ1-4; possible D gene TRBD1, 5 bases. V lost 2 bases and J lost 8, with 6 bases in between. The germline V gene has CDR1 LNHDA and CDR2 SQIVND (reference sequence). The length of the CDR3 is 12 residues. The CDR3: CASSIQGEKLFF. Written as DNA, the CDR3 is TGTGCCAGTAGTATACAGGGAGAAAAACTGTTTTTT.

The genes are TRBV18 and TRBJ2-4, with TRBD2 identical over 13 bases. This CDR3 has 19 residues. With V trimmed by 4 bases and J by 4 bases, 13 bases remained unmatched. CDR1 and CDR2 from the germline V gene are KGHSH and LQKENI. In nucleotides, the CDR3 is TGTGCCAGCTCACGGTTACTAGCGGGAGGGCCGAGAGCTAAAAACATTCAGTACTTC. Translating gives CASSRLLAGGPRAKNIQYF. Drawing the rest from reference TRBV18 and TRBJ2-4, the complete variable domain is NAGVMQNPRHLVRRRGQEARLRCSPMKGHSHVYWYRQLPEEGLKFMVYLQKENIIDESGMPKERFSAEFPKEGPSILRIQQVVRGDSAAYFCASSRLLAGGPRAKNIQYFGAGTRLSVL.

The rearrangement links TRBV5-6 to TRBJ2-5; 12 bases match TRBD2. Germline CDR1 SGHDT, CDR2 YYEEEE. CDR3 length: 15 amino acids. The trim removed 1 base at V and 4 bases at J, leaving 2 bases unmatched. The CDR3 DNA sequence: TGTGCCAGCAGCTTGCTAGCGGGAGGGTTAGAGACCCAGTACTTC. Translated: CASSLLAGGLETQYF.

The J gene is TRBJ2-7, the V gene TRBV4-3; 11 nucleotides align to TRBD2. The J segment lost 3 bases and the V segment lost 0 bases, leaving 1 base of the junction unmatched. The CDR3 is made up of 15 amino acids. Per the germline V gene, CDR1 is LGHNA and CDR2 is YSLEER. CDR3 protein: CASSQDLAGGYEQYF. CDR3 sequence (DNA): TGCGCCAGCAGCCAAGACCTAGCGGGAGGCTACGAGCAGTACTTC.

This chain connects TRBV7-7 to TRBJ2-2; the match to TRBD2 covers 8 bases. The CDR3 is 15 amino acids. V gave up 4 bases and J gave up 0 bases; unmatched junction bases: 1. Germline CDR1 SSHAT, CDR2 FNYEAQ (reference sequence). The chain's CDR3 is CASSSGLANTGELFF. DNA of the CDR3: TGTGCCAGCAGCTCGGGACTAGCGAACACCGGGGAGCTGTTTTTT.

This clone was observed a handful of times. This chain connects TRBV7-2 to TRBJ1-1; tentatively, D is TRBD1 (6 bases). Germline V CDR1 and CDR2: SGHTA, FQGNSA. The V end lost 1 base, the J end lost 6 bases, and 12 bases lay between the germline ends. The CDR3 is made up of 14 amino acids. The CDR3 loop is CASSLEGGIAEAFF. CDR3 coding DNA: TGTGCCAGCAGCTTAGAAGGGGGAATCGCTGAAGCTTTCTTT. The full variable domain, in which reference TRBV7-2 and TRBJ1-1 provide the parts outside the CDR3, is GAGVSQSPSNKVTEKGKDVELRCDPISGHTALYWYRQSLGQGLEFLIYFQGNSAPDKSGLPSDRFSAERTGGSVSTLTIQRTQQEDSAVYLCASSLEGGIAEAFFGQGTRLTVV.

Only one count was recorded for this clone. The CDR3 here is CASSQDRVSGNEQFF. The CDR3 DNA sequence: TGTGCCAGCAGCCAAGATCGCGTTTCCGGCAATGAGCAGTTCTTC. The chain couples TRBV3-1 (or the pseudogene TRBV3-2) to TRBJ2-1, with D unresolved. Germline V gives CDR1 LGHDT, CDR2 YNNKEL (reference sequence). V lost 0 bases, J lost 6 bases, and 12 bases lay in between. The CDR3 totals 15 residues.

This rearrangement joins TRBV15 to TRBJ2-5, with 10 bases that match TRBD2. The CDR3 loop spans 15 amino acids. The ends lost 4 bases at V and 5 bases at J; junction bases unmatched: 7. CDR1 and CDR2 from the germline V gene are LNHNV and YYDKDF (reference sequence). The CDR3 loop reads CATSTLAGVLETQYF. The CDR3, as DNA: TGTGCCACCAGCACCCTAGCGGGAGTGTTGGAGACCCAGTACTTC.

The chain couples TRBV28 to TRBJ1-2; D is perhaps TRBD1 (6 bases). This CDR3 comprises 17 residues. Trimming left V 2 bases short and J 4 bases short, with 20 bases between. Per germline, CDR1 MDHEN and CDR2 SYDVKM. CDR3 amino acids: CASSLLQDRPQGYGYTF. The DNA for the CDR3 is TGTGCCAGCAGTTTACTCCAAGACAGGCCCCAAGGCTATGGCTACACCTTC.

The chain uses TRBV27 and TRBJ2-5; 11 bases match TRBD2. V lost 5 bases and J lost 4; bases outside the gene matches: 9. Per the germline V gene, CDR1 is MNHEY and CDR2 is SMNVEV (reference sequence). The CDR3 has 16 residues. This CDR3 reads CASSGLAGGPGETQYF. The CDR3 bases are TGTGCCAGCAGTGGTCTAGCGGGAGGACCTGGAGAGACCCAGTACTTC.

This chain joins TRBV7-7 and TRBJ2-5; 14 bases are a match to TRBD2. Germline loops: CDR1 SSHAT, CDR2 FNYEAQ (reference sequence). CDR3 length: 15 residues. The V and J ends lost 5 bases and 3 bases, in that order; junction bases with no gene match: 2. In DNA, the CDR3 is TGTGCCAGCAGCACGACTAGCGGGAGGGAAGAGACCCAGTACTTC. Translation gives CASSTTSGREETQYF.

This chain links TRBV6-4 with TRBJ1-1, with a weak D call TRBD1 (5 bases). This CDR3 is built from 13 residues. Deletions cut 6 bases from V and 4 bases from J, with 12 bases between. CDR1 and CDR2 (germline): MRHNA, SNTAGT. In nucleotides, the CDR3 is TGTGCCAGCAGGGCCCAAGGGGCCACTGAAGCTTTCTTT. It specifies CASRAQGATEAFF.

The V and J genes are TRBV4-1 and TRBJ2-7, with D maybe TRBD1 (5 bases). The ends were cut back, 3 bases at V and 5 bases at J, with 14 bases in the middle. The germline gives CDR1 MGHRA, CDR2 YSYEKL. This CDR3 comprises 14 residues. CDR3: CASSQDTGRNEQYF. DNA for the CDR3: TGCGCCAGCAGCCAGGATACAGGCCGTAACGAGCAGTACTTC.

The chain uses TRBV3-1 (or the pseudogene TRBV3-2) and TRBJ1-3, with TRBD1 identical over 8 bases. The CDR3 runs 16 residues. The germline V gene has CDR1 LGHDT and CDR2 YNNKEL (reference sequence). Trimming took 4 bases from V and 4 from J; bases not matched to a gene: 9. The CDR3 DNA reads as TGTGCCAGCAGCCCTACCTCGACAGGGGCAGGAAACACCATATATTTT. Its translation is CASSPTSTGAGNTIYF.

The rearrangement joins TRBV7-9 to TRBJ1-2; 9 bases are shared with TRBD1. CDR1 SEHNR and CDR2 FQNEAQ come from the germline V gene (reference sequence). The junction had 7 bases not matched to a gene; V was cut back by 4 bases and J by 7 bases. The CDR3 extends over 14 amino acids. The CDR3 reads CASSSGQGGSGYTF. CDR3 in DNA: TGTGCCAGCAGCTCGGGACAGGGCGGCTCTGGCTACACCTTC.

CDR3: CASSSDNYEQYF. The DNA for the CDR3 is TGTGCCAGTAGTTCGGACAACTACGAGCAGTACTTC. The V gene is TRBV19, the J gene TRBJ2-7, with TRBD1 as a possible D gene (5 bases). Germline values: CDR1 LNHDA, CDR2 SQIVND (reference sequence). V lost 5 bases and J lost 3, with 8 bases in between. This CDR3 region has 12 residues.

The V gene is TRBV9, the J gene TRBJ2-7; a possible D gene is TRBD1 (5 bases). V lost 4 bases and J 0 bases, leaving 14 bases between the germline ends. Germline CDR1 SGDLS, CDR2 YYNGEE. The CDR3 is 15 residues long. The DNA of the CDR3 is TGTGCCAGCAGCCCCTCGACGGACACCTCCTACGAGCAGTACTTC. This translates into CASSPSTDTSYEQYF. The variable domain in full, with the rest retrieved from reference TRBV9 and TRBJ2-7, is DSGVTQTPKHLITATGQRVTLRCSPRSGDLSVYWYQQSLDQGLQFLIQYYNGEERAKGNILERFSAQQFPDLHSELNLSSLELGDSALYFCASSPSTDTSYEQYFGPGTRLTVT.

The chain has TRBV25-1 and TRBJ1-2; TRBD1 matches at 7 bases. Germline assignment: CDR1 MGHDK and CDR2 SYGVNS. V gave up 3 bases and J gave up 6 bases; unmatched junction bases: 7. This CDR3 contains 14 residues. DNA for the CDR3: TGTGCCAGCAGTGAGGCCGGCAGGGGGGATGGCTACACCTTC. Translation gives CASSEAGRGDGYTF.